A selection of T cell receptor beta chains follows, all from one sample in a study of blood T cell repertoires in COVID-19. Sequencing used immunoSEQ multiplex PCR; TCRdb keeps in-frame clones, though not all of them. The profile shows roughly 150,000 clones, around 88% of them singletons. Sequencing input: peripheral blood. The origin of the receptors is a human donor in a cohort sampled during active COVID-19. CDR3s include the opening cysteine and the closing phenylalanine or tryptophan. Fields, in order: J gene, clone size, V gene, D gene, CDR3 DNA, CDR3 protein. A D gene is named only where the DNA matches it firmly. Size tells how often a clone was seen (once, few, many) or the class of an expanded clone, and some rows leave it out.

TRBJ1-1	few	TRBV11-3	NA	TGTGCCAGCAGCTTAGAAGGAAGTAGGGAGATGAACACTGAAGCTTTCTTT	CASSLEGSREMNTEAFF
TRBJ1-1	NA	TRBV3-1/TRBV3-2	NA	TGTGCCAGCAGCCAAAGATGGGGGGAACTACGGAACACTGAAGCTTTCTTT	CASSQRWGELRNTEAFF
TRBJ1-1	NA	TRBV12-3/TRBV12-4	NA	TGTGCCAGCAGGCCAGGGGTGAACACTGAAGCTTTCTTT	CASRPGVNTEAFF
TRBJ1-1	NA	TRBV10-3	TRBD1	TGTGCCATCAGCGAGACAGGGCCGACTGAAGCTTTCTTT	CAISETGPTEAFF
TRBJ2-5	NA	TRBV2	NA	TGTGCCAGCATCCGAGACTCGGGACTGCTCGGTCAAGAGACCCAGTACTTC	CASIRDSGLLGQETQYF
TRBJ2-5	NA	TRBV7-9	TRBD1	TGTGCCAGCAGCTCCACAGGGGCCTCGGAGACCCAGTACTTC	CASSSTGASETQYF
TRBJ2-3	NA	TRBV9	NA	TGTGCCAGCAGCGTCGGGGGTAGCACAGATACGCAGTATTTT	CASSVGGSTDTQYF
TRBJ1-6	NA	TRBV6-5	NA	TGTGCCAGCAGTTACCGGGAGAATTCACCCCTCCACTTT	CASSYRENSPLHF
TRBJ2-3	once	TRBV7-9	NA	TGTGCCAGCAGTAAAGAAGGGGGTGTAGATACGCAGTATTTT	CASSKEGGVDTQYF
TRBJ1-3	NA	TRBV7-6	NA	TGTGCCAGCCGGGACACGAACTCTGGAAACACCATATATTTT	CASRDTNSGNTIYF
TRBJ2-3	NA	TRBV4-3	TRBD2	TGCGCCAGCAGCCAAGCGCTAGCGGGCGGCACAGATACGCAGTATTTT	CASSQALAGGTDTQYF
TRBJ2-7	few	TRBV6-6	TRBD1	TGTGCCAGCAGCCGCCGGACAGGGGGCATCCCTCGCGAGCAGTACTTC	CASSRRTGGIPREQYF
TRBJ1-1	NA	TRBV5-1	TRBD1	TGCGCCAGTGGGGACAGCATGAACACTGAAGCTTTCTTT	CASGDSMNTEAFF
TRBJ1-1	NA	TRBV6-6	NA	TGTGCCAGCAGTTACTCCCTCGCTGAAGCTTTCTTT	CASSYSLAEAFF
TRBJ1-5	NA	TRBV19	NA	TGTGCCAGTAGTGGGGGGGAACCTCAGCCCCAGCATTTT	CASSGGEPQPQHF
TRBJ1-2	few	TRBV25-1	NA	TGTGCCAGCAGTGTGCGGACAGCCGCTGGCTACACCTTC	CASSVRTAAGYTF
TRBJ1-1	NA	TRBV19	NA	TGTGCCAGTAGTATCGGTCGAGACAGTTTGAACACTGAAGCTTTCTTT	CASSIGRDSLNTEAFF
TRBJ1-5	NA	TRBV7-6	NA	TGTGCCAGCAGCAGAGGGAGGAATCAGCCCCAGCATTTT	CASSRGRNQPQHF
TRBJ1-1	NA	TRBV2	NA	TGTGCCAGCAGGGCCACAGGGAGCGCAGCTTTCTTT	CASRATGSAAFF
TRBJ2-1	NA	TRBV12-3/TRBV12-4	TRBD2	TGTGCCAGCAGTCCGGGGGGTGAGCAGTTCTTC	CASSPGGEQFF
TRBJ1-2	NA	TRBV27	NA	TGTGCCAGCAGGGGGCACCTAGCTAACTATGGCTACACCTTC	CASRGHLANYGYTF
TRBJ2-1	NA	TRBV2	NA	TGTGCCAGCAGTGAGGCCCCAGCGGCTGGGGATGAGCAGTTCTTC	CASSEAPAAGDEQFF
TRBJ2-2	NA	TRBV29-1	TRBD1	TGCAGCGTTAGTCCCCCAGGGGGCGCAGGCACCGGGGAGCTGTTTTTT	CSVSPPGGAGTGELFF
TRBJ1-1	NA	TRBV7-8	NA	TGTGCCAGCAGCTTACTCGGGAATGAAGCTTTCTTT	CASSLLGNEAFF
TRBJ2-7	NA	TRBV29-1	TRBD1	TGCAGCGTTCGGACAGGGGGCAGCTACGAGCAGTACTTC	CSVRTGGSYEQYF
TRBJ2-5	NA	TRBV21-1	NA	TGTGCCAGCAGCCCTTTCTTACAGGGGGAATTACAAGAGACCCAGTACTTC	CASSPFLQGELQETQYF
TRBJ1-2	NA	TRBV11-2	NA	TGTGCCAGCAGCTTAATTCCCGGGGGGAACTATGGCTACACCTTC	CASSLIPGGNYGYTF
TRBJ1-4	NA	TRBV18	TRBD1	TGTGCCAGCTCACTGGGGACAGGGGCCACTAATGAAAAACTGTTTTTT	CASSLGTGATNEKLFF
TRBJ2-7	NA	TRBV7-9	TRBD1	TGTGCCAGCAGCTTATCCAGGGGGCGCGGAGGGTACGAGCAGTACTTC	CASSLSRGRGGYEQYF
TRBJ1-1	NA	TRBV12-2	NA	TGTGCAAGTCGCCTGAAGGGGGAAGACACTGAAGCTTTCTTT	CASRLKGEDTEAFF
TRBJ2-4	NA	TRBV9	NA	TGTGCCAGCAGTACTGGGGAGGCCAAAAACATTCAGTACTTC	CASSTGEAKNIQYF
TRBJ2-2	NA	TRBV11-2	TRBD2	TGTGCCAGCAGCCTAGCGGTCGACGGGGAGCTGTTTTTT	CASSLAVDGELFF
TRBJ2-3	NA	TRBV10-3	NA	TGTGCCATCAGTGAGATCCCCGTACCGGTGGGGCTCGGCACAGATACGCAGTATTTT	CAISEIPVPVGLGTDTQYF
TRBJ1-1	NA	TRBV12-3/TRBV12-4	NA	TGTGCCAGCAGACCCGCAGACACTGAAGCTTTCTTT	CASRPADTEAFF
TRBJ1-3	NA	TRBV6-5	TRBD1	TGTGCCAGCAGACGACAGGGGGCTGGAAACACCATATATTTT	CASRRQGAGNTIYF
TRBJ1-3	NA	TRBV12-5	NA	TGTGCTACAAAAAGGGGAAGTAGAAACACCATATATTTT	CATKRGSRNTIYF
TRBJ2-5	NA	TRBV5-8	TRBD1	TGTGCCAGCAGCTTACAGGGGTCGGAGACCCAGTACTTC	CASSLQGSETQYF
TRBJ1-3	NA	TRBV27	NA	TGTGCCAGCAGTTCTTCAGGAAGCTGGCGCTCTGGAAACACCATATATTTT	CASSSSGSWRSGNTIYF
TRBJ1-5	NA	TRBV6-2/TRBV6-3	NA	TGTGCCAGCAGTACGGACGGACTTAGCAATCAGCCCCAGCATTTT	CASSTDGLSNQPQHF
TRBJ1-5	NA	TRBV19	NA	TGTGCCAGTAGTCGGGAGGGATATCAGCCCCAGCATTTT	CASSREGYQPQHF
TRBJ1-1	few	TRBV5-6	TRBD1	TGTGCCAGCAGCTTAATCCGGCAGGGGGCCACTGAAGCTTTCTTT	CASSLIRQGATEAFF
TRBJ2-1	NA	TRBV7-2	TRBD2	TGTGCCAGCAGCTTTCCAGGACTAGCGGAAGATGAGCAGTTCTTC	CASSFPGLAEDEQFF
TRBJ1-6	NA	TRBV28	TRBD1	TGTGCCAGCAGCCCGGGACAGGGGTCGCTCTCCTATAATTCACCCCTCCACTTT	CASSPGQGSLSYNSPLHF
TRBJ2-2	NA	TRBV3-1/TRBV3-2	TRBD2	TGTGCCAGCAGCCCCCGGAGATGGACGGGAGGTCCTAACACCGGGGAGCTGTTTTTT	CASSPRRWTGGPNTGELFF
TRBJ2-1	NA	TRBV6-2/TRBV6-3	TRBD1	TGTGCCAGCAGTTACGGGGACAGCTCCTACAATGAGCAGTTCTTC	CASSYGDSSYNEQFF
TRBJ2-1	NA	TRBV9	TRBD2	TGTGCCAGCAGCGTTCCTAGCGGGGTAAATTACAATGAGCAGTTCTTC	CASSVPSGVNYNEQFF
TRBJ2-1	NA	TRBV28	TRBD1	TGTGCCAGCGGGAGACAGGGGGGGATGAATGAGCAGTTCTTC	CASGRQGGMNEQFF
TRBJ1-2	NA	TRBV11-2	NA	TGTGCCAGCAGCCAAGACAGGAGCTATGGCTACACCTTC	CASSQDRSYGYTF
TRBJ2-1	NA	TRBV5-6	NA	TGTGCCAGCAGCGACGGGGATTACAATGAGCAGTTCTTC	CASSDGDYNEQFF
TRBJ1-3	NA	TRBV30	NA	TGTGCCTGGATTTTGGGGGGATCTGGAAACACCATATATTTT	CAWILGGSGNTIYF
TRBJ2-6	NA	TRBV19	NA	TGTGCCAGTAGTATCGGCGGCAGCTCTGGGGCCAACGTCCTGACTTTC	CASSIGGSSGANVLTF
TRBJ2-2	NA	TRBV7-2	NA	TGTGCCAGCAGCTTAGACACGGGGTTCGGCACCGGGGAGCTGTTTTTT	CASSLDTGFGTGELFF
TRBJ1-6	NA	TRBV19	NA	TGTGCCAGTAGACAAGGGAGCTCCTATAATTCACCCCTCCACTTT	CASRQGSSYNSPLHF
TRBJ2-1	NA	TRBV7-9	TRBD1	TGTGCCAGCAGCTTAGGACAGGGTTTCTACAATGAGCAGTTCTTC	CASSLGQGFYNEQFF